The source of this T cell receptor beta chain is a study of cytomegalovirus exposure and HLA in healthy donors (dated by TCRdb to about 2017). About the investigation overall: The 650 to 800 repertoires of the first cohort and the roughly 120 validation repertoires were produced on the same platform, according to a later analysis. The study was designed to test whether signatures of past pathogen exposure could be identified by cataloging public T cell receptors. A separate validation cohort of more than 100 different subjects was used in addition to the 666-subject first cohort. To predict cytomegalovirus infection status, the study combined high-throughput TCR immunosequencing, statistical association of individual TCRs with disease status, and machine learning. Broad study findings and their caveats: A total of roughly 160 TCR beta chains were listed by the study as associated with cytomegalovirus. In vitro tests confirmed that three of the cytomegalovirus-associated TCR beta chains recognize cytomegalovirus antigens. In a later analysis, TCRs clustered in the first cohort were found to also tend to co-occur in the roughly 120 validation repertoires, with around 94% of cluster scores above 0. The validation cohort had no HLA typing available for a later analysis, so co-occurrence within that cohort was assessed over all 110 or so repertoires. While some public TCRs were present in many individuals, most TCR sequences turned up only very rarely across donors. According to the authors, the approach could potentially be generalized to other disease states and immunological phenotypes. The classifier was reported to diagnose cytomegalovirus status with high specificity and sensitivity in both the original and validation cohorts.

The donors were included in the validation cohort of over a hundred subjects, a group kept apart from the roughly 700-subject first cohort. V and J are trimmed by 3 bases and 5 bases, and the gene matches miss 8 bases of the junction. The CDR3 starts with the cysteine, ends with the phenylalanine, and has 16 residues. This entry keeps only the CDR3 DNA: 48 bases, framed from base 1. Taken from the germline V gene, the CDR1 and CDR2 loops are LGHNA and YNFKEQ. Receptors were amplified or captured by the immunoSEQ multiplex PCR assay. The source study handled its data this way. A statistical classification framework was built to diagnose cytomegalovirus status from the catalog of TCR beta chain sequences. TCRdb re-hosts the immuneACCESS table, in-frame sequences only. Its copies lack some clones; in the studies checked, an unresolved V gene accounts for under half of them, and the cause for the rest is not known. The D gene and trimming were derived from the DNA, and the V and J assignments and clone size from that table. The sample records approximately 300,000 clones, approximately 90% of which are singletons. Of the sample, around 0.8% is held by the ten largest clones.

A word on this clone: It lacks a known antigen. Nothing much larger sits one base from this clone, and base qualities are not available.

This TCR derives from a woman younger than 30 in good health and CMV-seronegative. Sample: PBMCs. The receptor chain draws on TRBV4-2 and TRBJ2-2, and 8 junction bases match TRBD1. CDR3 region: CASSHSDREGTGELFF. At the DNA level, the sequence is TGTGCCAGCAGCCACTCGGACAGGGAAGGAACCGGGGAGCTGTTTTTT.